The clone carrying this T cell receptor (beta chain) occurred a few times. This entry is derived from a study of T cell repertoires in cytomegalovirus infection. Germline V gene data show CDR1 as ENHRY and CDR2 as SYGVKD. The CDR3 totals 15 residues. V lost 6 bases and J 3 bases, leaving 18 bases between the germline ends. One entry per CDR3 protein, called by TCRdb with MiXCR from the reads. The profile covers hundreds of thousands of distinct CDR3 sequences, with about a sixth appearing a single time and around 12% taken by the ten largest. The clonotype was recovered from a human donor in good health (CMV status not recorded). Some clones in this sample may be carry-over from other donors' samples. This chain connects TRBV10-3 to TRBJ2-7; weak D call: TRBD2 (5 bases). Sequenced material: PBMCs. In nucleotides, the CDR3 is TGTGCCATCAGGGGGATTAGAGGGTCCAGCTACGAGCAGTACTTC. Translating it yields CAIRGIRGSSYEQYF.